This entry is about one T cell receptor beta chain. Its antigen is still unknown. CDR3 length equals 17 residues. V was cut by 0 bases and J by 3 bases, with 17 bases left in between. CDR1 and CDR2 from the germline V gene are SEHNR and FQNEAQ (reference sequence). This record comes from a study of PD-1 blockade in mismatch repair-deficient tumors. Study information: Patients had about eleven mismatch repair-deficient cancer types and were previously treated and progressing.

Only in-frame clones appear in the TCRdb table, and some are missing; sequencing was by immunoSEQ multiplex PCR. The sample includes roughly 130,000 clones, about 90% seen only once; the top ten take roughly 10%. TCRs were sequenced from a few patients responding to pembrolizumab. Points from the study as a whole: Tumor-resident clones, often undetectable pretreatment in blood, expanded then contracted after pembrolizumab.

Sequences were derived from peripheral blood, sampled roughly 70 weeks after starting pembrolizumab. The chain is built from TRBV7-9 and TRBJ2-5; D remains unclear. The TCR comes from an adult with mismatch repair-deficient cancer. CDR3 nucleotides: TGTGCCAGCAGCTTAGCGCGTAGGGATAGGCGTGAAGAGACCCAGTACTTC. It encodes CASSLARRDRREETQYF. The full variable domain, in which reference TRBV7-9 and TRBJ2-5 provide the parts outside the CDR3, is DTGVSQNPRHKITKRGQNVTFRCDPISEHNRLYWYRQTLGQGPEFLTYFQNEAQLEKSRLLSDRFSAERPKGSFSTLEIQRTEQGDSAMYLCASSLARRDRREETQYFGPGTRLLVL.